This T cell receptor beta chain was sequenced in a study of identical twins. General study points: Conclusions came from cross-sectional statistical analysis, not from following the same donors.

Remarks on this clonotype: Its target is unknown.

Germline CDR1 reads SQVTM; CDR2 reads ANQGSEA. The CDR3 is 11 residues long. The V end was cut by 2 bases, the J end by 8 bases, with 9 bases between. TCRdb recomputed calls from the 5' RACE reads with MiXCR, one row per CDR3 protein. Seen here are some 460,000 distinct CDR3 sequences, approximately 14% observed once, and the top ten hold over 0.5%. This sample also appeared in a second study, on yellow fever vaccine responses in identical twins.

Sequenced sample: CD4+ T cells sorted from blood. The rearrangement joins TRBV29-1 to TRBJ1-2, with D uncertain. The sequence was obtained from a woman aged 18 to 35 in good health. CDR3 sequence reads: CSVERVGGYTF. In DNA form, the CDR3 reads TGCAGCGTTGAAAGGGTAGGGGGCTACACCTTC.